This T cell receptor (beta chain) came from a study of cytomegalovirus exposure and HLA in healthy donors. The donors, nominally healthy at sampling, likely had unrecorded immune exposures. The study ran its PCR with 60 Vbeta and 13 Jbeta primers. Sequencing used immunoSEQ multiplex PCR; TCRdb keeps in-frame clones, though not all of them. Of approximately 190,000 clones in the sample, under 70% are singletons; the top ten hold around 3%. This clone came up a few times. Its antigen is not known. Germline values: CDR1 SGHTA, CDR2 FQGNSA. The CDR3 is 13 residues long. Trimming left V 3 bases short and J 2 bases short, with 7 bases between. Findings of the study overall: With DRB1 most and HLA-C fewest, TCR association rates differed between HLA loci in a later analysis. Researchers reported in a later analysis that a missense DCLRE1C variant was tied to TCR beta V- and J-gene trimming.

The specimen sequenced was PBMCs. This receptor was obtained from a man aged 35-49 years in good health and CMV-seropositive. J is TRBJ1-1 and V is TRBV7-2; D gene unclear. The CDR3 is CASSLWANTEAFF. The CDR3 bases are TGTGCCAGCAGCTTGTGGGCCAACACTGAAGCTTTCTTT.